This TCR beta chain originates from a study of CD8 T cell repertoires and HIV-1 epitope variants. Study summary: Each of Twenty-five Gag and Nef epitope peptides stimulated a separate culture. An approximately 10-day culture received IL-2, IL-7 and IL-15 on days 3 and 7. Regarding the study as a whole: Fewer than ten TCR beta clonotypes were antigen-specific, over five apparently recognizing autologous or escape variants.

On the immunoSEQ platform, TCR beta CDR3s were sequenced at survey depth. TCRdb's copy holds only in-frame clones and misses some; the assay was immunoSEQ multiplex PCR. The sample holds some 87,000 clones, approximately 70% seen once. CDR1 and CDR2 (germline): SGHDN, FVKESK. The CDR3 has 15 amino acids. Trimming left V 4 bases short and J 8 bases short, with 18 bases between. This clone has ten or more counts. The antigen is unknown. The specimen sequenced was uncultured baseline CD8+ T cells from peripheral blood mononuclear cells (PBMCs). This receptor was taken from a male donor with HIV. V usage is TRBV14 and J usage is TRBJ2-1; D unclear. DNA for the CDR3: TGTGCCAGCAGCCCCTTTATGTTAGGGTACGATGAGCAGTTCTTC. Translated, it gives CASSPFMLGYDEQFF.